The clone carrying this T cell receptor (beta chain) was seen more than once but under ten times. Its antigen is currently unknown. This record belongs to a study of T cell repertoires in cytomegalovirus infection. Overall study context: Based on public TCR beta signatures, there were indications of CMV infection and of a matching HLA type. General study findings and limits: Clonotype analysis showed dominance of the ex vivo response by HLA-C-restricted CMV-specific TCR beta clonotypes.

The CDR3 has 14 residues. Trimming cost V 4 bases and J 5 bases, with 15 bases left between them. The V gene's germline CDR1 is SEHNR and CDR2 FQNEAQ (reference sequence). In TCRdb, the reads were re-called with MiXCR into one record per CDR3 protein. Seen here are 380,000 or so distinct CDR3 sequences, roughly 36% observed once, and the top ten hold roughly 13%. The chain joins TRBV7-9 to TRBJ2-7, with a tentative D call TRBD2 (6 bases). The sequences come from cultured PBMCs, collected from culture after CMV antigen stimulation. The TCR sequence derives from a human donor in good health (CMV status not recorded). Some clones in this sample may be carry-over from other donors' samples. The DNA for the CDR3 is TGTGCCAGCAGCTCGCCAGGCGGGACCCACGAGCAGTACTTC. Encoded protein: CASSSPGGTHEQYF.